The sequence of this T cell receptor (beta chain) was determined in a study listed by TCRdb under 2016. In terms of the full investigation: The research examined where HIV persistence comes from in people whose immune systems controlled HIV infection without treatment.

Per the germline V gene (reference sequence), SGHNT is the CDR1 and YYREEE is the CDR2. The CDR3 goes from the cysteine to the phenylalanine over 16 residues. Only CDR3 DNA is held: 48 bases, read in frame from base 1. Concerning this clonotype itself: What this receptor recognizes is not known. The junction does not match germline at one end; this may be a read error.

Libraries came from 5' RACE. The run used an Illumina HiSeq 2000. The public reads were quality trimmed at Q25 with fastp and then assembled into clones with MiXCR by TCRdb, keeping productive beta chains. Rows are unified per CDR3 protein, each entry keeping the most common DNA and genes. The sample profile shows under 750 distinct CDR3 sequences; nearly 9.5% of them were found once. Together, the top ten hold over 25% of the sample. The sample consisted of total memory T cells from blood PBMCs. Sample cell subset or site, as interpreted from the label and publication: transitional memory CD4+ T cells. The rearrangement combines TRBV5-4 with TRBJ2-3, with 9 junctional bases fitting TRBD2. The receptor was derived from a male donor with HIV. Here is the DNA: TGTGCCAGCAGCTTGGCCGGGACTAGCAGTCCAGATACGCAGAATTTT. Its translation is CASSLAGTSSPDTQNF.